Sequencing of this T cell receptor beta chain was carried out in a study of T cell changes during pregnancy in multiple sclerosis. Germline V CDR1 and CDR2: SGHVS, FNYEAQ. CDR3 size: 17 residues. Trimming stripped 2 bases from V and 11 bases from J, with 26 bases between. Sequencing was performed with immunoSEQ multiplex PCR; in TCRdb, only in-frame clones are kept and a portion is missing. The sample includes approximately 92,000 clones, approximately 92% of them seen just once. This receptor was identified in a female donor with multiple sclerosis, enrolled in a pregnancy study. The specimen comprised peripheral blood, sampled in the first trimester of pregnancy. The chain carries TRBV7-6 and TRBJ2-3, with a possible D match to TRBD2 (6 bases). CDR3 coding DNA: TGTGCCAGCAGCTTAAGGTCCGCCGTGAAGGAGGGCGGAAGGCAGTATTTT. Amino acids: CASSLRSAVKEGGRQYF.